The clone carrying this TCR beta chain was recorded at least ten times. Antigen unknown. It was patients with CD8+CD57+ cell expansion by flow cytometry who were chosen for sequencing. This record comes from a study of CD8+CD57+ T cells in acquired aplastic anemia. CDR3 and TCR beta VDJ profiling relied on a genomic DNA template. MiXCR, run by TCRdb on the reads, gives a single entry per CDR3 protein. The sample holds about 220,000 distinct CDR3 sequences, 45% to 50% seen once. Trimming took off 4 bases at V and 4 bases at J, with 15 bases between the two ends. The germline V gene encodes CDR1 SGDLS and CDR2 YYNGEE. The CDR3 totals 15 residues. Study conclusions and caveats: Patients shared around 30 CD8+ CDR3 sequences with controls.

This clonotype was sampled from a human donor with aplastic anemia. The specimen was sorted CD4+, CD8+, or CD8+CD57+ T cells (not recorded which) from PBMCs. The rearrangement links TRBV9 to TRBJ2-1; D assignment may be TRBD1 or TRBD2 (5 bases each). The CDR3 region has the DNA TGTGCCAGCAGCAACCGGGACGTGGGGTACAATGAGCAGTTCTTC. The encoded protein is CASSNRDVGYNEQFF. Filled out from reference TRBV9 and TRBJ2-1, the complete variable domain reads DSGVTQTPKHLITATGQRVTLRCSPRSGDLSVYWYQQSLDQGLQFLIQYYNGEERAKGNILERFSAQQFPDLHSELNLSSLELGDSALYFCASSNRDVGYNEQFFGPGTRLTVL.